A selection of T cell receptor beta chains follows, all from one sample in a study of post-analysis software for immune sequencing data. TCRdb independently ran MiXCR on the PCR reads; one entry per CDR3 protein. The table has hundreds of thousands of distinct CDR3 sequences, about 27% seen once; the top ten hold 0.55% to 0.65%. Input material: blood. Receptors originate from a girl aged 5-17 years with multiple sclerosis. CDR3s include the opening cysteine and the closing phenylalanine or tryptophan. The D gene is left open where the match is weak. Rows give clone size only sometimes, using once, few, many, or a class for an expanded clone.

v_call: TRBV10-3
j_call: TRBJ2-3
d_call: TRBD2
clone_size: .
cdr3_nt: TGTGCCATCAGTAAATTAGCGGGAAACACAGATACGCAGTATTTT
cdr3_aa: CAISKLAGNTDTQYF

v_call: TRBV29-1
j_call: TRBJ2-5
d_call: TRBD2
clone_size: .
cdr3_nt: TGCAGCGTTGGGCAGGGAGGGAAAGAGACCCAGTACTTC
cdr3_aa: CSVGQGGKETQYF

v_call: TRBV27
j_call: TRBJ2-3
d_call: .
clone_size: .
cdr3_nt: TGTGCCGGCAGTCCCCGCCGCGGGGGCGGTCGAACAGATACGCAGTATTTT
cdr3_aa: CAGSPRRGGGRTDTQYF

v_call: TRBV6-6
j_call: TRBJ1-4
d_call: .
clone_size: .
cdr3_nt: TGTGCCAGCAGAGTCGGGGGTAAAAATGAAAAACTGTTTTTT
cdr3_aa: CASRVGGKNEKLFF

v_call: TRBV5-6
j_call: TRBJ2-3
d_call: .
clone_size: .
cdr3_nt: TGTGCCAGCAGCTTCCAGGGAGTTAGCACAGATACGCAGTATTTT
cdr3_aa: CASSFQGVSTDTQYF

v_call: TRBV12-3/TRBV12-4
j_call: TRBJ2-7
d_call: TRBD2
clone_size: few
cdr3_nt: TGTGCCAGCAGTACTAGCGGGAGTAGGTCCTACGAGCAGTACTTC
cdr3_aa: CASSTSGSRSYEQYF

v_call: TRBV3-1
j_call: TRBJ2-5
d_call: .
clone_size: .
cdr3_nt: TGTGCCAGCAGCCAAGATTGGGCCAGGGAAGAGACCCAGTACTTC
cdr3_aa: CASSQDWAREETQYF

v_call: TRBV20-1
j_call: TRBJ2-7
d_call: TRBD2
clone_size: few
cdr3_nt: TGCAGTGCTAGTCTTAGCGGGAGCGAGCAGTACTTC
cdr3_aa: CSASLSGSEQYF

v_call: TRBV7-2
j_call: TRBJ2-1
d_call: .
clone_size: .
cdr3_nt: TGTGCCAGCAGCTTAGACTTCCAGAAGATTGAGCAGTTCTTC
cdr3_aa: CASSLDFQKIEQFF

v_call: TRBV20-1
j_call: TRBJ2-5
d_call: .
clone_size: once
cdr3_nt: TGCAGTGCCACGGCCCAAGAGACCCAGTACTTC
cdr3_aa: CSATAQETQYF

v_call: TRBV28
j_call: TRBJ2-4
d_call: TRBD1
clone_size: .
cdr3_nt: TGTGCCAGCAGTTCTCAGGGGGCGCGGGGCAAAAACATTCAGTACTTC
cdr3_aa: CASSSQGARGKNIQYF